A selection of T cell receptor beta chains follows, all from one sample in a study of Ad26.COV2.S vaccination and SARS-CoV-2 variants. Assay used: immunoSEQ multiplex PCR; TCRdb lists only in-frame clones, some missing. Among about 500,000 clones listed, 80% to 90% were seen once. The source material was peripheral blood, sampled in a trial of Ad26.COV2.S vaccine versus placebo. These receptors came from a person aged 18 to 59 who received the Ad26.COV2.S COVID-19 vaccine or a placebo. CDR3s include the opening cysteine and the closing phenylalanine or tryptophan.

J	V	CDR3
TRBJ1-6	TRBV3-1/TRBV3-2	CASSLPKSPLHF
TRBJ1-1	TRBV29-1	CSGTRMNTEAFF
TRBJ2-6	TRBV18	CASSLGWSFGANVLTF
TRBJ2-7	TRBV7-2	CASSLAGPYEQYF
TRBJ1-1	TRBV27	CASKGQGYTEAFF
TRBJ2-7	TRBV2	CASSVGGGVGEQYF
TRBJ1-5	TRBV2	CASSVRPGDQPQHF
TRBJ1-5	TRBV12-3/TRBV12-4	CASAGRGNQPQHF
TRBJ1-3	TRBV9	CASSPSGHGNTIYF
TRBJ2-3	TRBV28	CASSAGQSDTQYF
TRBJ2-7	TRBV7-9	CASSLSGSSYEQYF
TRBJ2-7	TRBV4-1	CASSQDPGTYSYEQYF
TRBJ1-3	TRBV2	CASSDGGAGGNTIYF
TRBJ2-3	TRBV27	CASSPSGGASTDTQYF
TRBJ2-5	TRBV7-6	CASSLARAAGETQYF
TRBJ1-3	TRBV5-1	CASSSGGPSGNTIYF
TRBJ1-4	TRBV29-1	CSVTQGTNEKLFF
TRBJ2-4	TRBV19	CASSSQTGVLAKNIQYF
TRBJ1-2	TRBV9	CASSVDGSPLTYGYTF
TRBJ1-5	TRBV18	CASSPYNQPQHF
TRBJ2-7	TRBV3-1/TRBV3-2	CASSPQLEWTYEQYF
TRBJ1-4	TRBV7-2	CASRRVGTSNEKLFF
TRBJ1-4	TRBV27	CASSVAGTGGRLGNEKLFF
TRBJ2-7	TRBV11-1	CASSLVSGSGYEQYF
TRBJ1-2	TRBV11-2	CASSSPRDRGFYGYTF
TRBJ1-2	TRBV4-3	CASSRDSNYGYTF
TRBJ2-7	TRBV23-1	CASSHQGPSIKRTYEQYF
TRBJ1-1	TRBV10-3	CAISESAGLNTEAFF
TRBJ1-2	TRBV3-1/TRBV3-2	CASSQNGRRRPYGYTF
TRBJ1-1	TRBV25-1	CASSSGGKAFF
TRBJ1-1	TRBV6-2/TRBV6-3	CASSYWIGNTEAFF
TRBJ2-1	TRBV3-1/TRBV3-2	CASSQTPLVTSYNEQFF
TRBJ2-5	TRBV28	CASSLTDTQETQYF
TRBJ1-4	TRBV6-5	CASRLMTGGKEKLFF
TRBJ1-2	TRBV28	CASSFGGPGYGYTF
TRBJ1-1	TRBV6-5	CASSYDRVDTEAFF
-	TRBV18	CASSPGAQGFEQYF
TRBJ1-2	TRBV28	CASSLMGARFGYTF
TRBJ2-7	TRBV18	CASSPGQRQNEQYF
TRBJ1-5	TRBV30	CAWSSGGNQPQHF
TRBJ2-1	TRBV29-1	CSVEQLAGTYNEQFF
TRBJ1-2	TRBV7-2	CASSLASATNYGYTF
TRBJ2-1	TRBV7-6	CASSPRTSGIFEQFF
TRBJ2-5	TRBV28	CASSRRGSPTETQYF
TRBJ2-2	TRBV7-2	CASSLGGRGFTGELFF